This is a list of T cell receptor beta chains from one sample in a study of shared clonotypes between healthy human individuals. The data were produced by immunoSEQ multiplex PCR, yet TCRdb's version contains in-frame clones alone and is incomplete. This sample yields about 770,000 clones, of which 55% to 80% are seen a single time; under 2% belongs to the top ten. Sequencing was done on a sample of memory CD4+ T cells sorted from blood. Receptor source: a woman aged 25 to 39 in good health. Both conserved end residues are part of each CDR3. A D gene is named only where the DNA matches it firmly. Clone size is given for some rows only: seen once, a few or many times, or a class if the clone is expanded.

>TRBJ2-7|NA|many|TRBV1
TGCACCAGCAGCCAGCCGGGCCCCGACTCCTACGAGCAGTACTTC
CTSSQPGPDSYEQYF
>TRBJ2-7|NA|NA|TRBV21-1
TGTGCCAGCAGCCCCGGGGCCGGCTCCGAGCAGTACTTC
CASSPGAGSEQYF
>TRBJ2-1|NA|NA|TRBV7-2
TGTGCCAGCAGCCAGGGGGGGCGGTCCTACAATGAGCAGTTCTTC
CASSQGGRSYNEQFF
>TRBJ1-1|NA|NA|TRBV28
TGTGCCAGCAGTTCTCGAGGCGGGGGGATCACTGAAGCTTTCTTT
CASSSRGGGITEAFF
>TRBJ1-5|NA|once|TRBV6-1
TGTGCCAGCAGTGAAGGCAGGGGCAATCAGCCCCAGCATTTT
CASSEGRGNQPQHF
>TRBJ2-1|NA|NA|TRBV12-5
TGTGCTAGTGGTTTGATCGGGACGCGCTCCTACAATGAGCAGTTCTTC
CASGLIGTRSYNEQFF
>TRBJ2-1|NA|once|TRBV28
TGTGCCAGCAGACCCGGTGGACCTGTCGCGTCTGAGCAGTTCTTC
CASRPGGPVASEQFF
>TRBJ1-5|TRBD1|NA|TRBV6-1
TGTGCCAGCAGCTTACAGGGGGATCAGCCCCAGCATTTT
CASSLQGDQPQHF
>TRBJ1-3|NA|NA|TRBV2
TGTGCCAGCAGTGCCCCGCCTACCCAAGGCAACACCATATATTTT
CASSAPPTQGNTIYF
>TRBJ1-2|TRBD1|once|TRBV19
TGTGCCAGTAGTATGTATACAGGGACAGGGAACTATGGCTACACCTTC
CASSMYTGTGNYGYTF
>TRBJ2-7|NA|NA|TRBV10-3
TGTGCCATCAGTGACGACCGGATCTCCTACGAGCAGTACTTC
CAISDDRISYEQYF
>TRBJ2-7|TRBD2|NA|TRBV5-4
TGTGCCAGCAAACTAGCGGGATCCTACGAGCAGTACTTC
CASKLAGSYEQYF
>TRBJ2-3|TRBD2|few|TRBV4-1
TGCGCCAGCAGCCACGGAGCGGGAGGGCCGATAGATACGCAGTATTTT
CASSHGAGGPIDTQYF
>TRBJ2-3|TRBD2|NA|TRBV2
TGTGCCAGCAGGCCGGGACTAGCGGTAGATACGCAGTATTTT
CASRPGLAVDTQYF
>TRBJ2-1|NA|NA|TRBV23-1
TGCGCCACCATAGGACCTAGCGGACAGGGATCCAATGAGCAGTTCTTC
CATIGPSGQGSNEQFF
>TRBJ2-7|TRBD1|few|TRBV10-3
TGTGCCATAAAGCAACCGGGACAGGGGTACCACGAGCAGTACTTC
CAIKQPGQGYHEQYF
>TRBJ2-3|NA|few|TRBV6-5
TGTGCCAGCAGTGACTCGCTGGATACGCAGTATTTT
CASSDSLDTQYF
>TRBJ2-2|NA|NA|TRBV19
TGTGCCAGTAGCGGGGGTGGCCAGGCTCGAGGCACCGGGGAGCTGTTTTTT
CASSGGGQARGTGELFF